This T cell receptor beta chain was sequenced during a study of Ad26.COV2.S vaccination and SARS-CoV-2 variants. Study as a whole: Donor got 5x10^10 or 1x10^11 viral particles of Ad26.COV2.S.

Treatment in this sample: some 20 received Ad26.COV2.S at low or high dose, single or two shots; several received placebo; per-sample allocation not given. Sampling was done on day 63 after the first vaccine or placebo injection. Spike of the Wuhan-strain SARS-CoV-2 was expressed by an Ad26 vector, which formed the vaccine. The method was immunoSEQ multiplex PCR; TCRdb's version includes in-frame clones alone and lacks a portion of them. In the table there are 360,000 or so clones, 87% of which are singletons. V gave up 7 bases and J gave up 3 bases; unmatched junction bases: 8. Germline V gene sequence: CDR1 MNHNY, CDR2 SVGAGI (reference sequence). The CDR3 has 14 amino acids.

This chain joins TRBV6-6 and TRBJ2-7; 8 bases align to TRBD1. The specimen comprised peripheral blood, sampled in a trial of Ad26.COV2.S vaccine versus placebo. This sequence originates from a person between 18 and 59 years old who received the Ad26.COV2.S COVID-19 vaccine or a placebo. CDR3 protein: CASKGQGESYEQYF. The CDR3 region has the DNA TGTGCCAGCAAAGGACAGGGTGAAAGCTACGAGCAGTACTTC.